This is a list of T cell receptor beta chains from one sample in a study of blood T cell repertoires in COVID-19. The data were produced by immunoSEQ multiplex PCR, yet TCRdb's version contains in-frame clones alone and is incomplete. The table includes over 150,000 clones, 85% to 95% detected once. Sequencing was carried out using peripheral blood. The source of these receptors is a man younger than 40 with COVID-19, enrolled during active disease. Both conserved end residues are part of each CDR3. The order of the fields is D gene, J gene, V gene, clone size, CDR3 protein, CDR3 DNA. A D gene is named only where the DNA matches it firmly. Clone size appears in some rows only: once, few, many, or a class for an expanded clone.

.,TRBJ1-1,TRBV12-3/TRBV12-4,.,CASRASPAAEAFF,TGTGCCAGCAGGGCAAGCCCCGCGGCTGAAGCTTTCTTT
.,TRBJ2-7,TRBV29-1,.,CSGGRGGREQYF,TGCAGCGGTGGGCGGGGTGGACGCGAGCAGTACTTC
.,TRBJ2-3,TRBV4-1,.,CASSQVPGLLTDTQYF,TGCGCCAGCAGCCAAGTCCCAGGTCTTCTCACAGATACGCAGTATTTT
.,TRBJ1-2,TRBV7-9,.,CASSFGGSNYGYTF,TGTGCCAGCAGCTTCGGGGGATCTAACTATGGCTACACCTTC
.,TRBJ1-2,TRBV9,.,CASSKEGGYTF,TGTGCCAGCAGCAAAGAGGGTGGCTACACCTTC
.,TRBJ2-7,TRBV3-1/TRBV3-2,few,CASRLGGAYEQYF,TGTGCCAGCAGACTAGGGGGAGCCTACGAGCAGTACTTC
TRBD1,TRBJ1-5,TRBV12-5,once,CASGRGTEYSNQPQHF,TGTGCTAGTGGCCGAGGGACAGAATATAGCAATCAGCCCCAGCATTTT
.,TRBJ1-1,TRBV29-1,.,CSVVVGAQGTEAFF,TGCAGCGTTGTGGTGGGGGCACAGGGCACTGAAGCTTTCTTT
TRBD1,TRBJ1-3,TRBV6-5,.,CASRRQGTTGNTIYF,TGTGCCAGCAGACGACAGGGTACCACTGGAAACACCATATATTTT
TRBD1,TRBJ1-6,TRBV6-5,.,CASSYGTGGGSPLHF,TGTGCCAGCAGTTACGGGACAGGGGGTGGTTCACCCCTCCACTTT
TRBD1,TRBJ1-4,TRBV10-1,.,CASSEEGASEKLFF,TGCGCCAGCAGTGAAGAGGGGGCAAGTGAAAAACTGTTTTTT
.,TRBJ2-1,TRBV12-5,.,CASGGLNEQFF,TGTGCTAGTGGTGGCCTCAATGAGCAGTTCTTC
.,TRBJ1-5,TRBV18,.,CASSLSVLRKGRGQPQHF,TGTGCCAGCTCACTCTCCGTGCTCCGAAAAGGGAGGGGTCAGCCCCAGCATTTT
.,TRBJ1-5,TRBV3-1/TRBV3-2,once,CASSQGAGANQPQHF,TGTGCCAGCAGCCAAGGGGCAGGGGCCAATCAGCCCCAGCATTTT
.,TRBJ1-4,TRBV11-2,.,CASSRRLATNEKLFF,TGTGCCAGCAGCCGGAGACTTGCAACTAATGAAAAACTGTTTTTT
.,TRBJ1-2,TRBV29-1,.,CSVEEGDNSWRGGYTF,TGCAGCGTTGAGGAAGGAGACAACTCTTGGAGGGGTGGCTACACCTTC
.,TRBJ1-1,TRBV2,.,CASSPNSGVTEAFF,TGTGCCAGCAGTCCGAATTCAGGGGTCACTGAAGCTTTCTTT
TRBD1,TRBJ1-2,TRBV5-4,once,CASSPRGISYGYTF,TGTGCCAGCAGCCCCAGGGGGATTAGCTATGGCTACACCTTC
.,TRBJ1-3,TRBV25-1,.,CATQGLGSGNTIYF,TGTGCCACCCAGGGGTTGGGCTCTGGAAACACCATATATTTT
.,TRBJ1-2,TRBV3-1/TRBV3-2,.,CASSRGSGYTF,TGTGCCAGCAGCCGCGGTAGTGGCTACACCTTC
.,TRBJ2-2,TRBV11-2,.,CASSLMSGGAGELFF,TGTGCCAGCAGCTTAATGTCGGGTGGTGCCGGGGAGCTGTTTTTT
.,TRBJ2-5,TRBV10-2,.,CASSGQQETQYF,TGCGCCAGCAGTGGGCAGCAAGAGACCCAGTACTTC
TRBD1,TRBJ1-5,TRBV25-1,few,CASSDGRGPENPQHF,TGTGCCAGCAGTGATGGCAGGGGGCCAGAAAACCCCCAGCATTTT
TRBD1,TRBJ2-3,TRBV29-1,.,CSGRQGTSTDTQYF,TGCAGCGGTAGACAGGGGACAAGCACAGATACGCAGTATTTT
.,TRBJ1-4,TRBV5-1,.,CASSPWPGEANEKLFF,TGCGCCAGCAGCCCTTGGCCCGGGGAAGCTAATGAAAAACTGTTTTTT
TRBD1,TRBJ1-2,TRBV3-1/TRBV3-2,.,CASSQSNRGPHYGYTF,TGTGCCAGCAGCCAATCAAACAGGGGGCCCCACTATGGCTACACCTTC
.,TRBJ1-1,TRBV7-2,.,CASSFSGDTEAFF,TGTGCCAGCAGCTTCTCGGGAGACACTGAAGCTTTCTTT
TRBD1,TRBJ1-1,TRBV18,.,CASSPGQGRNTEAFF,TGTGCCAGCTCACCCGGACAGGGAAGGAACACTGAAGCTTTCTTT
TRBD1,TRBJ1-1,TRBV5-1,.,CASSTGQGEGNTEAFF,TGCGCCAGCAGCACCGGACAGGGGGAGGGGAACACTGAAGCTTTCTTT
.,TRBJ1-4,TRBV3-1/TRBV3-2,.,CASSQDFLGGASTQLFF,TGTGCCAGCAGCCAAGATTTTCTCGGGGGGGCGTCAACTCAACTGTTTTTT
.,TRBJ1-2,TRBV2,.,CASRSDSANYGYTF,TGTGCCAGCAGGAGCGACTCAGCTAACTATGGCTACACCTTC
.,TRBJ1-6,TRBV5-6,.,CASSLWQNNSPLHF,TGTGCCAGCAGCTTGTGGCAGAATAATTCACCCCTCCACTTT
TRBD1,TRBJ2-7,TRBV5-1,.,CASSRTGDQDEQYF,TGCGCCAGCAGCCGGACAGGGGACCAAGACGAGCAGTACTTC
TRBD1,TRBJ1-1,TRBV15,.,CATSVQGGTTEAFF,TGTGCCACCAGCGTCCAGGGGGGTACCACTGAAGCTTTCTTT
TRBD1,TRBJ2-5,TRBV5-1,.,CASSTVGTGGAETQYF,TGCGCCAGCAGCACCGTTGGGACAGGGGGCGCAGAGACCCAGTACTTC
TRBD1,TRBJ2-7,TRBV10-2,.,CASGTGSWEQYF,TGCGCCAGCGGGACAGGTTCCTGGGAGCAGTACTTC
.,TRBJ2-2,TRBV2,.,CASSEWSSQNTGELFF,TGTGCCAGCAGTGAATGGAGTAGCCAGAACACCGGGGAGCTGTTTTTT
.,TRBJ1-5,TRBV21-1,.,CASSKEGPGQIYSNQPQHF,TGTGCCAGCAGCAAAGAAGGGCCGGGACAGATTTATAGCAATCAGCCCCAGCATTTT
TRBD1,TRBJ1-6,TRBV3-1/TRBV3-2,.,CASSLQGQNSPLHF,TGTGCCAGCAGCCTACAGGGGCAGAATTCACCCCTCCACTTT
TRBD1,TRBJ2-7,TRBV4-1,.,CASSQPPTGQGYEQYF,TGCGCCAGCAGCCAACCTCCTACGGGACAGGGTTACGAGCAGTACTTC
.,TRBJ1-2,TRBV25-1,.,CASSEYDWPNYGYTF,TGTGCCAGCAGTGAATATGATTGGCCCAACTATGGCTACACCTTC
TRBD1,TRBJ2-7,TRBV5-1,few,CASSLEGQGADEQYF,TGCGCCAGCAGCTTGGAGGGACAGGGGGCGGATGAGCAGTACTTC
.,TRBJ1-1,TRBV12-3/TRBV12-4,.,CASSFGQNTEAFF,TGTGCCAGCAGTTTTGGGCAAAACACTGAAGCTTTCTTT
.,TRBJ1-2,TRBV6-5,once,CASIPGGNYGYTF,TGTGCCAGCATCCCAGGTGGCAACTATGGCTACACCTTC
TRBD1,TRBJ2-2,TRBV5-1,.,CASSPSLTGANTGELFF,TGCGCCAGCAGCCCCTCCTTGACAGGGGCGAACACCGGGGAGCTGTTTTTT